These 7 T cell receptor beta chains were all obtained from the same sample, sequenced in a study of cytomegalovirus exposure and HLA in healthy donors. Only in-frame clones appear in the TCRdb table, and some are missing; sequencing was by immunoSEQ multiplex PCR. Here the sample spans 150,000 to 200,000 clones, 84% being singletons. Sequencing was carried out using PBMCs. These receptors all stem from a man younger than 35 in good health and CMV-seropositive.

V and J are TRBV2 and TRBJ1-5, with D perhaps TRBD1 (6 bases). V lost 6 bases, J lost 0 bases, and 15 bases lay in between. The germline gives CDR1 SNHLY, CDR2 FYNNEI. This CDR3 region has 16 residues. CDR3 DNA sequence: TGTGCCAGCAGAGACTATGCGGGGGCTAGCAATCAGCCCCAGCATTTT. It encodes CASRDYAGASNQPQHF.

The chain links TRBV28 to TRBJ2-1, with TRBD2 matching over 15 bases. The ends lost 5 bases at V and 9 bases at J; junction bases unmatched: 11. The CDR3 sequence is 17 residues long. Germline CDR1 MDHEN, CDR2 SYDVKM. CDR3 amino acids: CASSGVPPGLAGGEQFF. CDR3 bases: TGTGCCAGCAGTGGGGTACCCCCGGGACTAGCGGGAGGTGAGCAGTTCTTC. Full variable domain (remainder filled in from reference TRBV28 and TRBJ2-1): DVKVTQSSRYLVKRTGEKVFLECVQDMDHENMFWYRQDPGLGLRLIYFSYDVKMKEKGDIPEGYSVSREKKERFSLILESASTNQTSMYLCASSGVPPGLAGGEQFFGPGTRLTVL.

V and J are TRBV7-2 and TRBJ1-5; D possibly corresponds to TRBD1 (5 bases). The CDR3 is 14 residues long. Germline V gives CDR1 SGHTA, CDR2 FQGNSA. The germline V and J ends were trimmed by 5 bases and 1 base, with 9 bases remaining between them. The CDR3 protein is CASSLGQSNQPQHF. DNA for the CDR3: TGTGCCAGCAGCCTTGGACAAAGCAATCAGCCCCAGCATTTT.

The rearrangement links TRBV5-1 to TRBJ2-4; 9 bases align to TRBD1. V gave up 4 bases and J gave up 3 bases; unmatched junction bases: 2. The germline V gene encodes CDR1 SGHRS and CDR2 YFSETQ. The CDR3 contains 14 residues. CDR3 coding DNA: TGCGCCAGCAGCCGGGGACAGGGCAAAAACATTCAGTACTTC. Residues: CASSRGQGKNIQYF.

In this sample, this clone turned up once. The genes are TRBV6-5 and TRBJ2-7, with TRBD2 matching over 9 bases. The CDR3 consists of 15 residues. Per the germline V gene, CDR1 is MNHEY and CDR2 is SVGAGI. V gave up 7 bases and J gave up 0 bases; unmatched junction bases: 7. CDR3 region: CASTRREGLSYEQYF. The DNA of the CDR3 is TGTGCCAGCACTCGGCGGGAGGGTCTCTCCTACGAGCAGTACTTC.

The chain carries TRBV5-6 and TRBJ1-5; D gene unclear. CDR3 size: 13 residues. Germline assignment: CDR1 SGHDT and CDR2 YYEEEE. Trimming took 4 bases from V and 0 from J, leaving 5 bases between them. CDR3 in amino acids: CASSVYSNQPQHF. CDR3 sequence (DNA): TGTGCCAGCAGCGTTTATAGCAATCAGCCCCAGCATTTT.

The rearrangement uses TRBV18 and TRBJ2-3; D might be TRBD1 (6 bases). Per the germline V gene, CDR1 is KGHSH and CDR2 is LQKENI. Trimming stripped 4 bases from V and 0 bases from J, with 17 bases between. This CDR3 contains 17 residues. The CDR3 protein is CASSRQTTGQSTDTQYF. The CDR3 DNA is TGTGCCAGCTCACGCCAAACTACGGGACAAAGCACAGATACGCAGTATTTT. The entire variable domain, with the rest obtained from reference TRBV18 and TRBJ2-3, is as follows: NAGVMQNPRHLVRRRGQEARLRCSPMKGHSHVYWYRQLPEEGLKFMVYLQKENIIDESGMPKERFSAEFPKEGPSILRIQQVVRGDSAAYFCASSRQTTGQSTDTQYFGPGTRLTVL.